A single sample gave rise to the 20 T cell receptor beta chains below, sequenced in a study of T cells in Graves' hyperthyroidism and ophthalmopathy. Amplification of TCR beta CDR3 regions used RNA as the template. Researchers ran a first-round RT-PCR on the TCR CDR3 using the HTBI primer set. One entry per CDR3 protein results from TCRdb running MiXCR on the multiplex PCR reads. The data show hundreds of thousands of distinct CDR3 sequences, 18% seen once. The source material was blood. These receptor sequences come from a woman between 45 and 65 years old with Graves' hyperthyroidism that later progressed to Graves' ophthalmopathy.

This clonotype was seen many times. This chain joins TRBV12-3 or TRBV12-4 and TRBJ2-2, with a weak D call TRBD2 (6 bases). V shed 6 bases and J shed 0 bases, with 8 bases lying between them. The CDR3 totals 14 residues. CDR3 sequence (DNA): TGTGCCAGCAGGGGAGGAACGAACACCGGGGAGCTGTTTTTT. Translating it yields CASRGGTNTGELFF.

J is TRBJ2-5 and V is TRBV12-3 or TRBV12-4; D not resolved. The CDR3 is 12 amino acids. V was pared by 11 bases and J by 5 bases, with 15 bases between. This chain's CDR3 is CASAPLGETQYF. The CDR3 DNA reads as TGTGCCTCGGCCCCCCTGGGGGAGACCCAGTACTTC.

This clonotype was counted a few times. One junction end disagrees with the germline gene, perhaps due to a read error. As DNA, the CDR3 is TGTGCCAGCAGCCAAGGCGTGAACATCGGGGAGCTGTTTTTT. Protein product: CASSQGVNIGELFF. The chain employs TRBV3-1 and TRBJ2-2; D is undetermined. The V gene's germline CDR1 is LGHDT and CDR2 YNNKEL (reference sequence). The CDR3 consists of 14 residues.

The chain carries TRBV19 and TRBJ1-5; 12 nucleotides agree with TRBD1. Germline trimming cut 3 bases from V and 5 bases from J; bases unmatched to any gene: 5. Germline V gene sequence: CDR1 LNHDA, CDR2 SQIVND (reference sequence). The CDR3 runs 16 residues. The CDR3 reads CASSISGTGGYQPQHF. CDR3 nucleotide sequence: TGTGCCAGTAGTATTTCCGGGACAGGGGGCTATCAGCCCCAGCATTTT.

This rearrangement joins TRBV7-6 to TRBJ2-2, with TRBD2 matching over 9 bases. Unmatched junction bases numbered 16, after V lost 0 bases and J lost 5 bases. The CDR3 consists of 20 residues. CDR1 and CDR2 (germline): SGHVS, FNYEAQ. The CDR3 protein is CASSLAIAASGAIITGELFF. CDR3 nucleotide sequence: TGTGCCAGCAGCTTAGCGATTGCAGCTAGCGGGGCGATAATTACCGGGGAGCTGTTTTTT.

The gene calls are TRBV19 and TRBJ2-2, with 7 bases that match TRBD2. Per the germline V gene, CDR1 is LNHDA and CDR2 is SQIVND (reference sequence). CDR3 length: 17 residues. The trim removed 4 bases at V and 5 bases at J, leaving 13 bases unmatched. The CDR3 here is CASSKSPGGPWTGELFF. CDR3 bases: TGTGCCAGTAGTAAATCCCCGGGGGGTCCGTGGACCGGGGAGCTGTTTTTT.

Comments on this clonotype: A much larger clone is a single base away; this may be a read error. The V gene is TRBV6-1, the J gene TRBJ2-7; D might be TRBD1 (5 bases). CDR1 and CDR2 (germline): MNHNS, SASEGT. This CDR3 is built from 12 residues. CDR3 sequence: CASIPRAHEQCF. The CDR3 coding sequence is TGTGCCAGCATACCCAGGGCCCACGAGCAGTGCTTC.

This sequence joins TRBV7-9 and TRBJ2-5; D is uncertain. Trimming took off 6 bases at V and 4 bases at J, with 6 bases between the two ends. This CDR3 region has 11 residues. The germline V gene has CDR1 SEHNR and CDR2 FQNEAQ (reference sequence). This chain's CDR3 is CASSWTETQYF. The CDR3 nucleotides read TGTGCCAGCAGTTGGACAGAGACCCAGTACTTC.

A few counts support this clonotype. V gene TRBV18 combines with J gene TRBJ1-2, with 7 positions matching TRBD1. Germline V lookup: CDR1 KGHSH, CDR2 LQKENI. Losses at the gene ends were 6 bases for V and 7 bases for J; bases not matched to a gene: 14. The CDR3 length is 15 residues. The chain's CDR3 is CASSPKGTAAFGYTF. The CDR3 coding sequence is TGTGCCAGCTCGCCTAAAGGGACAGCGGCTTTTGGCTACACCTTC.

This clonotype showed up just a few times. V and J are TRBV24-1 and TRBJ1-2, with 8 bases lining up with TRBD1. CDR1 is KGHDR and CDR2 is SFDVKD in the germline V gene. The length of the CDR3 is 15 residues. V was clipped by 9 bases and J by 1 base; unmatched bases: 9. The CDR3 bases are TGTGCCACCGAGGGTGGGACAGGACTTAACTATGGCTACACCTTC. This sequence encodes CATEGGTGLNYGYTF.

The rearrangement links TRBV7-9 to TRBJ1-4; TRBD1 agrees at 9 bases. J gave up 8 bases and V 1 base, and 8 bases lay outside the gene matches. The germline V gene has CDR1 SEHNR and CDR2 FQNEAQ (reference sequence). CDR3 length: 16 amino acids. The CDR3, as DNA: TGTGCCAGCAGCTTAGTAGCGAACAGGGGGCCAGAAAAACTGTTTTTT. It translates to CASSLVANRGPEKLFF.

This clonotype was counted at least ten times. The genes are TRBV7-6 and TRBJ2-1; 7 nucleotides line up with TRBD1. Per germline, CDR1 SGHVS and CDR2 FNYEAQ. CDR3 length: 15 residues. J was trimmed by 8 bases and V by 1 base; bases with no gene match: 8. The DNA of the CDR3 is TGTGCCAGCAGCTTAGTTGGGACAGTCGGGTATGAGCAGTTCTTC. It is translated as CASSLVGTVGYEQFF.

This clonotype was counted at least ten times. The chain links TRBV11-2 to TRBJ2-1; 7 nucleotides match TRBD1. This CDR3 is built from 16 residues. Losses at the gene ends were 2 bases for V and 2 bases for J; bases not matched to a gene: 6. Germline lookup yields CDR1 SGHAT and CDR2 FQNNGV. The DNA of the CDR3 is TGTGCCAGCAGCTTACAGGGGGTAGGAACCTACAATGAGCAGTTCTTC. It is translated as CASSLQGVGTYNEQFF.

This CDR3 reads CASAETNYGYTF. The CDR3 DNA is TGTGCCAGCGCGGAGACTAACTATGGCTACACCTTC. This chain links TRBV19 with TRBJ1-2; unclear D gene. CDR3 length: 12 amino acids. The ends were cut back, 9 bases at V and 0 bases at J, with 8 bases in the middle. Germline lookup yields CDR1 LNHDA and CDR2 SQIVND (reference sequence).

This clonotype appeared many times. The chain has TRBV3-1 and TRBJ2-7, with no clear D. The germline V and J ends were trimmed by 0 bases and 0 bases, with 12 bases remaining between them. The CDR3 runs to 16 residues. Germline V lookup: CDR1 LGHDT, CDR2 YNNKEL (reference sequence). Here the CDR3 reads CASSQETWARSYEQYF. In nucleotides, the CDR3 is TGTGCCAGCAGCCAAGAAACATGGGCCCGCTCCTACGAGCAGTACTTC.

This clonotype showed up just a few times. This chain joins TRBV3-1 and TRBJ2-7; D perhaps matches TRBD2 (5 bases). Germline-derived CDR1 and CDR2 are LGHDT and YNNKEL (reference sequence). With 4 bases removed from V and 3 bases from J, the gap between germline ends came to 13 bases. The CDR3 consists of 14 residues. This CDR3 reads CASSPEVGSYEQYF. The CDR3 DNA sequence: TGTGCCAGCAGCCCTGAGGTTGGGAGCTACGAGCAGTACTTC.

The chain recombines TRBV7-2 with TRBJ1-5; no definite D call. Germline CDR1 is SGHTA and CDR2 is FQGNSA. With 3 bases removed from V and 2 bases from J, the gap between germline ends came to 11 bases. CDR3 size: 15 residues. The CDR3 region is CASSLDLGGNQPQHF. The CDR3 DNA reads TGTGCCAGCAGCTTGGATCTTGGTGGCAATCAGCCCCAGCATTTT. Drawing the rest from reference TRBV7-2 and TRBJ1-5, the complete variable domain is GAGVSQSPSNKVTEKGKDVELRCDPISGHTALYWYRQSLGQGLEFLIYFQGNSAPDKSGLPSDRFSAERTGGSVSTLTIQRTQQEDSAVYLCASSLDLGGNQPQHFGDGTRLSIL.

This clonotype was counted at least ten times. The V call is TRBV30, the J call TRBJ1-2, with 9 positions matching TRBD1. Germline lookup yields CDR1 GTSNPN and CDR2 SVGIG (reference sequence). The ends lost 2 bases at V and 4 bases at J; junction bases unmatched: 5. This CDR3 spans 14 amino acids. CDR3 DNA sequence: TGTGCCTGGAGTATGACAGGGGGATTCTATGGCTACACCTTC. This codes for CAWSMTGGFYGYTF.

This clonotype was recorded many times. The V gene is TRBV5-1, the J gene TRBJ1-1; D ambiguous. Germline V lookup: CDR1 SGHRS, CDR2 YFSETQ. The CDR3 runs to 14 residues. Between the trimmed V and J ends, which lost 5 bases and 0 bases, there was a span of 11 bases. CDR3: CASSSRSMNTEAFF. The CDR3 DNA reads as TGCGCCAGCAGTTCCCGGTCGATGAACACTGAAGCTTTCTTT.

The chain links TRBV4-1 to TRBJ1-1; D ambiguous. Looked up from germline, CDR1 is MGHRA and CDR2 is YSYEKL. CDR3 length equals 15 residues. V shed 0 bases and J shed 0 bases, with 8 bases lying between them. The CDR3, as DNA: TGCGCCAGCAGCCAAGAAGGACGGCTGAACACTGAAGCTTTCTTT. Its protein is CASSQEGRLNTEAFF.